This TCR beta chain came from a study of blood T cell repertoires in COVID-19. Study at large: T cells, B-cell-depleted T cells, or PBMCs supplied cDNA or gDNA.

Data came from immunoSEQ multiplex PCR; TCRdb stores just in-frame clones and leaves some out. The table lists about 270,000 clones, about 86% of them singletons, with approximately 12% in the top ten. Germline CDR1 is MGHRA and CDR2 is YSYEKL. The ends were cut back, 1 base at V and 5 bases at J, with 14 bases in the middle. The CDR3 length is 15 residues. The sample consisted of peripheral blood. The chain joins TRBV4-1 to TRBJ2-5; D is perhaps TRBD1 (6 bases). This TCR was recovered from a woman aged 30 to 39 with COVID-19, enrolled during active disease. The CDR3 protein is CASSQVQGRLETQYF. The CDR3 bases are TGCGCCAGCAGCCAAGTCCAGGGGCGGTTGGAGACCCAGTACTTC.